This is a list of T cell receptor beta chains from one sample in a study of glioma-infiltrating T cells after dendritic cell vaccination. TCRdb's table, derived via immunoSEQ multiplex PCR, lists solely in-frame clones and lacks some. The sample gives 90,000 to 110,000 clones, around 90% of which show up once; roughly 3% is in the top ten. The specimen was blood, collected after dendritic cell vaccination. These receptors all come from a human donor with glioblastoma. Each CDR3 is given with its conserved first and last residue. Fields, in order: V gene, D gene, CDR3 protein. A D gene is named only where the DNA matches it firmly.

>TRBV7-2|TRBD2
CASTPLAGTSETQYF
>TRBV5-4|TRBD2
CASSLRLAAYEQYF
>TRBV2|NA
CASSDSNFQETQYF
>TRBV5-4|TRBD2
CASSAGTSEYIQYF
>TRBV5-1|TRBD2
CASSRMTSGGTDTQYF
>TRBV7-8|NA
CASGPGLQETQYF
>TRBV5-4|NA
CASSLSQGRGNLGYTF
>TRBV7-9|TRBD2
CASTLYSGSSNEQFF
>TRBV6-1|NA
CASSPQGSGYTF
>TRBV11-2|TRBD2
CASSLGGSGRVETQYF
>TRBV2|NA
CASNERWQETQYF
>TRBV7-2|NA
CASSLGPSPNTQYF
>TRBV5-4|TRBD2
CASSFGGSGDYNEQFF
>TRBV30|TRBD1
CAWSAPGGPANYGYTF
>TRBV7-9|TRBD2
CASSSVAGLNEQFF
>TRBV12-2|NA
CASRLAFSQGDTGELFF
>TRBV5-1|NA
CASSREGTGNTIYF
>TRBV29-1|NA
CSVEEGQDTEAFF
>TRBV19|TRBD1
CASTRDRGPGEQYF
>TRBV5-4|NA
CASSPQGRRAREQFF
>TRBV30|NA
CAWSVMGLGSSPLHF